These T cell receptor beta chains were read from a single sample in a study of blood T cell repertoires in COVID-19. Clones were sequenced by immunoSEQ multiplex PCR, and TCRdb holds only the in-frame ones, with some missing. The table records 120,000 or so clones, more than 65% of them present only once. Sequenced: peripheral blood. The receptors here all came from a human donor in a cohort sampled during active COVID-19. Each CDR3 is given with its conserved first and last residue. D genes are given only for firm matches. Not every row has a clone size; where given, it reads once, few, many or a size class.

J gene	V gene	D gene	clone size	CDR3 DNA	CDR3 protein
TRBJ1-2	TRBV5-4	-	-	TGTGCCAGCAGCTTGACAGGGTCGGGATATGGCTACACCTTC	CASSLTGSGYGYTF
TRBJ1-4	TRBV5-8	-	-	TGTGCCAGCCACAGGTCAACTAATGAAAAACTGTTTTTT	CASHRSTNEKLFF
TRBJ2-7	TRBV11-2	-	-	TGTGCCAGCAGCGCCCCAAGGGGGACCTACGAGCAGTACTTC	CASSAPRGTYEQYF
TRBJ2-7	TRBV28	TRBD2	-	TGTGCCAGCAGTTTTTCCGTGGGACTATCCTACGAGCAGTACTTC	CASSFSVGLSYEQYF
TRBJ1-2	TRBV5-5	-	-	TGTGCCAGCAGCGTTGTGGTGAGAGGGTCCTATGGCTACACCTTC	CASSVVVRGSYGYTF
TRBJ2-1	TRBV29-1	-	-	TGCAGCGTTGAAGGGGGCGGACTATTCTCCTACAATGAGCAGTTCTTC	CSVEGGGLFSYNEQFF
TRBJ2-2	TRBV5-1	TRBD1	-	TGCGCCAGCAGCAAAGGGGACAGGGACACCGGGGAGCTGTTTTTT	CASSKGDRDTGELFF
TRBJ1-1	TRBV7-2	TRBD1	once	TGTGCCAGCAGCGAGCAGGGGGTTAGCACTGAAGCTTTCTTT	CASSEQGVSTEAFF
TRBJ1-5	TRBV27	TRBD1	-	TGTGCCAGCAGTTCATTAGACAGGGTTAGCAATCAGCCCCAGCATTTT	CASSSLDRVSNQPQHF
TRBJ1-1	TRBV18	TRBD1	-	TGTGCCAGCTCACCGGGACAGGGGGATGTCGCTGAAGCTTTCTTT	CASSPGQGDVAEAFF
TRBJ1-6	TRBV7-2	-	-	TGTGCCAGCAGCTTAGGGCCTACTTTCAGCGGGGCCACGGGGTCACCCCTCCACTTT	CASSLGPTFSGATGSPLHF
TRBJ1-3	TRBV7-2	-	-	TGTGCCAGCAGCTTACCGACAACTGGAAACACCATATATTTT	CASSLPTTGNTIYF
TRBJ1-4	TRBV5-6	-	-	TGTGCCAGCGGATTATTGACAGGAGCTAATGAAAAACTGTTTTTT	CASGLLTGANEKLFF
TRBJ2-3	TRBV9	-	-	TGTGCCAGCAGCCGAGTCACAGATACGCAGTATTTT	CASSRVTDTQYF
TRBJ2-1	TRBV14	-	-	TGTGCCAGCAGCCAAGTTTTGGCACAACGCTCCTACAATGAGCAGTTCTTC	CASSQVLAQRSYNEQFF
TRBJ1-6	TRBV7-9	TRBD1	-	TGTGCCAGCAGCCCGTATGGGGACAGCAATTCACCCCTCCACTTT	CASSPYGDSNSPLHF
TRBJ1-2	TRBV30	-	-	TGTGCCTGGACCGTCCCGGGTTCCACTGGCTATGGCTACACCTTC	CAWTVPGSTGYGYTF
TRBJ1-2	TRBV24-1	-	-	TGTGCCACCAGTGATCCGACGACTGGGTATGGCTACACCTTC	CATSDPTTGYGYTF
TRBJ2-7	TRBV5-8	-	-	TGTGCCAGCAGCTTGTCTAAATACGAGCAGTACTTC	CASSLSKYEQYF
TRBJ1-2	TRBV7-2	-	-	TGTGCCAGCAGCCAGGGCAGCAATCGAAATGGCTACACCTTC	CASSQGSNRNGYTF
TRBJ2-1	TRBV7-8	-	-	TGTGCCAGCAGCTTTACCAGACAGAACAATGAGCAGTTCTTC	CASSFTRQNNEQFF
TRBJ2-7	TRBV27	TRBD2	-	TGTGCCAGCAGCCCCTCGGGGGGGCTCGAGCAGTACTTC	CASSPSGGLEQYF
TRBJ2-5	TRBV3-1/TRBV3-2	-	-	TGTGCCAGCAGCCAGCAGCGGGAGACCCAGTACTTC	CASSQQRETQYF
TRBJ1-1	TRBV7-9	TRBD1	once	TGTGCCAGCAGCCAACACTGGACAGGGGGAACTGAAGCTTTCTTT	CASSQHWTGGTEAFF
TRBJ2-1	TRBV18	-	few	TGTGCCAGCTCACCCATATTTCAGCTTCAGGACTACTCCTACAATGAGCAGTTCTTC	CASSPIFQLQDYSYNEQFF
TRBJ1-1	TRBV6-6	-	-	TGTGCCAGCAGTTACAACAGGAAGATGAACACTGAAGCTTTCTTT	CASSYNRKMNTEAFF
TRBJ1-1	TRBV7-2	-	-	TGTGCCAGCAGCTTCTCGGGGGGCGACACTGAAGCTTTCTTT	CASSFSGGDTEAFF